This T cell receptor (beta chain) was obtained from a study of blood T cell repertoires in COVID-19. Study overall: The United States, Italy and Spain provided the acute and convalescent COVID-19 samples. Sources were T cells, B-cell-depleted T cells, or PBMCs; the material itself was cDNA or gDNA.

Trimming shortened V by 7 bases and J by 7 bases, and 11 bases separated the two germline ends. Germline loops: CDR1 SGHVS, CDR2 FQNEAQ. This CDR3 has 12 amino acids. Sequencing used immunoSEQ multiplex PCR; TCRdb keeps in-frame clones, though not all of them. The data hold more than 90,000 clones, with roughly 80% observed a single time. Sequencing was carried out using peripheral blood. This sequence originates from a man aged 65 to 79 with acute or convalescent COVID-19. The chain joins TRBV7-8 to TRBJ2-1; D uncertain. CDR3 loop: CASTPWSNEQFF. The CDR3, as DNA: TGTGCCAGCACCCCCTGGAGTAATGAGCAGTTCTTC. The variable domain in full, with the rest retrieved from reference TRBV7-8 and TRBJ2-1, is GAGVSQSPRYKVAKRGQDVALRCDPISGHVSLFWYQQALGQGPEFLTYFQNEAQLDKSGLPSDRFFAERPEGSVSTLKIQRTQQEDSAVYLCASTPWSNEQFFGPGTRLTVL.